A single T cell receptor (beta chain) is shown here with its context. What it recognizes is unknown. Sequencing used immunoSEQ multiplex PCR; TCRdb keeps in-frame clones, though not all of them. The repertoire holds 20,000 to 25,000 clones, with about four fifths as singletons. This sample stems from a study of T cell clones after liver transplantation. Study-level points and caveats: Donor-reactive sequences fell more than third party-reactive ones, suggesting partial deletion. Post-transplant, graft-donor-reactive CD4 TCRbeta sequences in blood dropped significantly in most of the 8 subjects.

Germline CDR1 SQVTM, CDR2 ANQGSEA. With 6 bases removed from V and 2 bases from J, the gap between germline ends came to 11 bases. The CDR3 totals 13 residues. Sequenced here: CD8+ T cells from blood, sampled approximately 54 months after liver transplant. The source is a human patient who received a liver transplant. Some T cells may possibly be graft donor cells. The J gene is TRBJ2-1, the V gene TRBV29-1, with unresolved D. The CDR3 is CSVAAATYNEQFF. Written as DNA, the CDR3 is TGCAGCGTCGCTGCTGCAACCTACAATGAGCAGTTCTTC.